This T cell receptor beta chain comes out of a study of identical twins. General study points: Models underpredicted monozygotic twin sharing of out-of-frame TCR alpha. The study drew conclusions from cross-sectional statistical analysis, not from following the same donors.

Trimming shortened V by 3 bases and J by 6 bases, and 9 bases separated the two germline ends. The germline gives CDR1 SGHAT, CDR2 FQDESV (reference sequence). CDR3 length: 13 residues. Unique molecular identifiers were present on the cDNA, and a universal primer site came from template switching. TCRdb re-called the 5' RACE reads with MiXCR, one entry per CDR3 protein. The sample lists roughly 250,000 distinct CDR3 sequences, roughly 13% occurring once. In the case of this clonotype: The target antigen is unknown.

The clonotype comes from a woman aged 18-29 years in good health. Material: memory (CD45RO+) T cells sorted from blood. The chain carries TRBV11-1 and TRBJ2-1; D is unresolved. DNA of the CDR3: TGTGCCAGCAGCTTGTCATCGGGCAATGAGCAGTTCTTC. Amino acid sequence: CASSLSSGNEQFF.